This T cell receptor beta chain was sequenced during a study of blood T cell repertoires in COVID-19 (dated by TCRdb to 2020 to 2021). With respect to the entire study: Samples from collaborators originated in the United States, Italy and Spain and spanned both the acute and convalescent phases of COVID-19. The prospective study material was composed of cDNA or gDNA derived from T cells, B-cell-depleted T cells, or PBMCs. Deeply sampled blood TCRbeta repertoires from subjects exposed to, actively infected with, or recovered from COVID-19 were included in the dataset. The repertoires were released in a freely available public database meant as a resource for research on the immune response to SARS-CoV-2. Samples came from the ongoing ImmuneRACE study (first 160 participants) plus 1,254 subjects from 6 global collaborators. A de-identified subject ID, COVID-19 status, age in years and sex were almost always included in the sample metadata. HLA class I and class II types, where available, came from metadata supplied by the sample provider rather than from assay-based typing.

TCRbeta CDR3 regions were amplified from genomic DNA by means of the immunoSEQ Assay, a bias-controlled multiplex PCR. Per the source publication's procedure: Nucleated cell counts per sample were estimated from amplification of reference gene primers within the assay. To quantify the absolute abundance of each unique TCRbeta CDR3 rearrangement, sequence reads were collapsed and filtered. For each sample, productive Simpson clonality was calculated as the square root of Simpson's diversity index across productive rearrangements. TCRdb mirrors the immuneACCESS table, restricted to in-frame sequences. Some clones are absent from its copies; in checked studies, under half trace to an unresolved V gene, and the reason for the others is unknown. V and J calls and clone size are given by that table; D and trimming were obtained from the DNA. This sample gives more than 300,000 clones in total; around 87% of them show up just once. The top ten clones comprise around 0.96% of the sample.

In the case of this clone: It lacks a known antigen. No clone much larger than this one lies a single base away; base qualities are absent.

Here is what the overall study found, with its caveats: The amount of clinical and demographic metadata varied by source and participant and was provided uncurated.

At one collaborating source in Seattle, patients were enrolled during active infection and were followed longitudinally through the course of disease. Whole blood was collected in K2EDTA tubes by collaborating institutions according to the institutions' own protocols. Collaborator samples were shipped for TCRbeta analysis as frozen whole blood, isolated PBMCs, or DNA extracted from either sample type. Here V drops 6 bases and J drops 3 bases, and the junction holds 12 bases not matched to any gene. The germline V gene encodes CDR1 SGHTA and CDR2 FQGNSA. Taken from cysteine to phenylalanine, the CDR3 has 18 residues. The kept DNA is CDR3 alone, 54 bases in frame from the first base.

The TCR sequence derives from a woman aged 40 to 55 with COVID-19, enrolled during active disease. The V and J genes are TRBV7-2 and TRBJ2-1; 12 central bases correspond to TRBD2. Specimen: peripheral blood. The bases are TGTGCCAGCAGTTCACCGGGACTAGCGGGTTTAAGCTACAATGAGCAGTTCTTC. Translated, this gives CASSSPGLAGLSYNEQFF.